This is a list of T cell receptor beta chains from one sample in a study of blood T cell repertoires in COVID-19. The assay was immunoSEQ multiplex PCR, and TCRdb's table has in-frame clones only and misses some. Of under 250,000 clones in the sample, more than 65% are singletons; the top ten hold roughly 2.3%. The sequenced sample consisted of peripheral blood. These receptors were obtained from an older woman with acute or convalescent COVID-19. CDR3s include the opening cysteine and the closing phenylalanine or tryptophan. D genes are given only for firm matches. Size values are once, few and many counts, or a class for expanded clones, and some rows have none.

d_call	v_call	clone_size	j_call	cdr3_nt	cdr3_aa
TRBD1	TRBV29-1	-	TRBJ2-7	TGCAGCGTTGAAGGTCGAGACAGGGGTTACGAGCAGTACTTC	CSVEGRDRGYEQYF
TRBD2	TRBV7-8	-	TRBJ2-5	TGTGCCAGCAGCTCTTTAGCGGGGGGGCTCAACGCCTATAAAGAGACCCAGTACTTC	CASSSLAGGLNAYKETQYF
TRBD2	TRBV6-2/TRBV6-3	-	TRBJ2-7	TGTGCCAGCAGTGGCGTCGGACTAGCGGGGGACTACGAGCAGTACTTC	CASSGVGLAGDYEQYF
TRBD2	TRBV6-2/TRBV6-3	-	TRBJ2-1	TGTGCCAGCAGTTACTCGCGTCGGACTAGCGGGGGGGCCTCGGGCTACAATGAGCAGTTCTTC	CASSYSRRTSGGASGYNEQFF
TRBD2	TRBV13	-	TRBJ2-3	TGTGCCAGCAGCTTAGGCGGGGGGGCCTCAGATACGCAGTATTTT	CASSLGGGASDTQYF
TRBD2	TRBV2	once	TRBJ2-1	TGTGCCAGCAGTGGCCTAGCGGGGGGTCGGAGCTCCTACAATGAGCAGTTCTTC	CASSGLAGGRSSYNEQFF
TRBD1	TRBV2	-	TRBJ2-3	TGTGCCAGTTCCCAAGACAGGGGGCGAGGAGATACGCAGTATTTT	CASSQDRGRGDTQYF
-	TRBV6-1	-	TRBJ1-2	TGTGCCAGCAGTGAATTTATCCAGGAGGGCTATGGCTACACCTTC	CASSEFIQEGYGYTF
TRBD1	TRBV6-1	-	TRBJ2-6	TGTGCCAGCAGTGTGTCGGCACAGGGGGCGAGCGGGGCCAACGTCCTGACTTTC	CASSVSAQGASGANVLTF
-	TRBV25-1	-	TRBJ2-3	TGTGCCAGCAGTGAATTAAAGGGACATCAGACAGATACGCAGTATTTT	CASSELKGHQTDTQYF
TRBD2	TRBV4-2	-	TRBJ2-1	TGTGCCAGCAGCCAAGATAGGAGCGGGGGGGACAATGAGCAGTTCTTC	CASSQDRSGGDNEQFF
TRBD1	TRBV5-4	-	TRBJ2-2	TGTGCCAGCAGCTTGGGACAGGGGAAAACCGGGGAGCTGTTTTTT	CASSLGQGKTGELFF
TRBD1	TRBV4-2	-	TRBJ1-6	TGTGCCAGCAGCCAAGAGACAGGGGTTACTAATTCACCCCTCCACTTT	CASSQETGVTNSPLHF
-	TRBV20-1	-	TRBJ1-1	TGCAGTGCTGTGCGACAGCTTGAAGCTTTCTTT	CSAVRQLEAFF
TRBD2	TRBV6-5	-	TRBJ2-1	TGTGCCAGCACCGCAGCGGGGTACAATGAGCAGTTCTTC	CASTAAGYNEQFF
-	TRBV9	once	TRBJ2-5	TGTGCCAGCAGCGTAGCCACGGGGACCCAGTACTTC	CASSVATGTQYF
-	TRBV6-5	-	TRBJ1-1	TGTGCCAGCAGTAGGGGGAAGGGCTTGGACACTGAAGCTTTCTTT	CASSRGKGLDTEAFF
TRBD1	TRBV5-6	-	TRBJ2-1	TGTGCCAGCAGCTCTTTAGGACAGGGTGGGAATGAGCAGTTCTTC	CASSSLGQGGNEQFF
TRBD1	TRBV18	-	TRBJ1-1	TGTGCCAGCTCACCCGACAGGGGGCGGGGGAGACCGGATAAATTT	CASSPDRGRGRPDKF
TRBD2	TRBV6-5	-	TRBJ2-7	TGTGCCAGCAGAAACGGACTAGCAGTCAACGAGCAGTACTTC	CASRNGLAVNEQYF
-	TRBV25-1	-	TRBJ1-5	TGTGCCAGCAGTGAGCCAGGGAGCAATCAGCCCCAGCATTTT	CASSEPGSNQPQHF
TRBD1	TRBV10-3	-	TRBJ2-7	TGTGCCACTACCGGGACAGGGCCTTACGAGCAGTACTTC	CATTGTGPYEQYF
TRBD1	TRBV28	-	TRBJ1-2	TGTGCCAGCAGTACAGGGGGCGCGGGTGTCTATGGCTACACCTTC	CASSTGGAGVYGYTF
TRBD1	TRBV6-6	-	TRBJ2-7	TGTGCCAGCAGTTTGGACAGGGGGTCAGGCGAGCAGTACTTC	CASSLDRGSGEQYF
-	TRBV6-2/TRBV6-3	-	TRBJ2-1	TGTGCCAGCAGTTACTCAGACTCTCCCTCCTACAATGAGCAGTTCTTC	CASSYSDSPSYNEQFF
-	TRBV2	once	TRBJ1-2	TGTGCCAGCAGTGAAGGGAACTACTACACCTTC	CASSEGNYYTF
TRBD1	TRBV5-4	-	TRBJ2-1	TGTGCCAGCAGCTCGCGGGACAGGGTATTGGATGAGCAGTTCTTC	CASSSRDRVLDEQFF
TRBD2	TRBV5-1	many	TRBJ2-2	TGCGCCAGCAGCTTAAGCGGGGGGTACACCGGGGAGCTGTTTTTT	CASSLSGGYTGELFF
-	TRBV10-3	-	TRBJ1-2	TGTGCCATCAGTGAGGAGGCATCCGGCTATGGCTACACCTTC	CAISEEASGYGYTF
-	TRBV5-1	-	TRBJ1-1	TGCGCCAGCAGCTTTTCTGGCAGGGGCACTGAAGCTTTCTTT	CASSFSGRGTEAFF
TRBD1	TRBV19	-	TRBJ2-7	TGTGCCAGTAGTATCGGGACAGGGCTCTACGAGCAGTACTTC	CASSIGTGLYEQYF
-	TRBV30	-	TRBJ1-1	TGTGCCTGGAGGCTATCAAACACTGAAGCTTTCTTT	CAWRLSNTEAFF
TRBD1	TRBV28	-	TRBJ2-7	TGTGCCAGCGCGTATCCGGGACAGCTAGGGGAGCAGTACTTC	CASAYPGQLGEQYF
-	TRBV20-1	-	TRBJ1-4	TGCAGTGCTAGTAGGGGGTTTGATGAAAAACTGTTTTTT	CSASRGFDEKLFF
TRBD2	TRBV6-5	-	TRBJ2-2	TGTGCCAGCAGCGGGCTAGCGGGGGTACCCGGGGAGCTGTTTTTT	CASSGLAGVPGELFF
TRBD1	TRBV6-5	-	TRBJ1-6	TGTGCCAGCAGTTACTCAGACAGGGCTTTTTCACCCCTCCACTTT	CASSYSDRAFSPLHF
TRBD2	TRBV30	-	TRBJ2-1	TGTGCCTGGGACACCACGGGACTAGCGGGGACCTACAATGAGCAGTTCTTC	CAWDTTGLAGTYNEQFF
-	TRBV6-4	-	TRBJ1-5	TGTGCCAGCAGTGGTGAGCTCAATCAGCCCCAGCATTTT	CASSGELNQPQHF
-	TRBV4-1	-	TRBJ1-1	TGCGCCAGCAGCCAAGACAACCTCCAGGGGACTGAAGCTTTCTTT	CASSQDNLQGTEAFF
TRBD1	TRBV4-3	-	TRBJ1-3	TGCGCCAGCAGCCAGGGAGGGACAGGGACATCGCCCATATATTTT	CASSQGGTGTSPIYF
TRBD2	TRBV5-1	-	TRBJ2-7	TGCGCCAGCAGCTCTGGACTAGCGGGTGAAAGCTCCTACGAGCAGTACTTC	CASSSGLAGESSYEQYF
TRBD2	TRBV28	-	TRBJ2-7	TGTGCCAGCAGTCCCCCGACTAGCTACTACGAGCAGTACTTC	CASSPPTSYYEQYF
TRBD1	TRBV5-3	-	TRBJ1-3	TGTGCCAGAAGCAAACAGGGGAGTGGAACTGGAAACACCATATATTTT	CARSKQGSGTGNTIYF
-	TRBV9	-	TRBJ1-6	TGTGCCAGCAGCGTAGACCCAGGGGAAAATTCACCCCTCCACTTT	CASSVDPGENSPLHF
-	TRBV5-8	-	TRBJ1-2	TGTGCCAGCAGTATCCCTCGGGATCGATATGGCTACACCTTC	CASSIPRDRYGYTF